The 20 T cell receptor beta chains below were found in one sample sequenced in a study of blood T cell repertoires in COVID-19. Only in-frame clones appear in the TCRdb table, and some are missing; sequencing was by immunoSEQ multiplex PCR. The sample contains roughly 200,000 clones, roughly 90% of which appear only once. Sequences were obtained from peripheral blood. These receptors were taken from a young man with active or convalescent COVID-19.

CDR3 nucleotide sequence: TGTGCCAGCAGCCCGCTAGCGGGAGCGGATACGCAGTATTTT. Its translation is CASSPLAGADTQYF. The chain uses TRBV7-2 and TRBJ2-3; 10 positions agree with TRBD2. From germline, CDR1 is SGHTA and CDR2 FQGNSA. The trim removed 5 bases at V and 6 bases at J, leaving 5 bases unmatched. The CDR3 contains 14 residues.

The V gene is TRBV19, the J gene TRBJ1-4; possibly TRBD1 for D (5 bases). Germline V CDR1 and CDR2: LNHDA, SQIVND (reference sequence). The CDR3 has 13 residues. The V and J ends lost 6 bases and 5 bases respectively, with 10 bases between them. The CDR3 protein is CASRMGQNEKLFF. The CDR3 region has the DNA TGTGCCAGTAGAATGGGGCAGAATGAAAAACTGTTTTTT.

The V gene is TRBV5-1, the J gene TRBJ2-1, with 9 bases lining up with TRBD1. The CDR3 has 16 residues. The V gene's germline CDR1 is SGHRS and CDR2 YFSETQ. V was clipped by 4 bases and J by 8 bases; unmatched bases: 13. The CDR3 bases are TGCGCCAGCAGCCTTACAGGGGGCGCGGTTGGGGATGAGCAGTTCTTC. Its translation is CASSLTGGAVGDEQFF. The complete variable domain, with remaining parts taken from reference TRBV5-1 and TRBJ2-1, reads KAGVTQTPRYLIKTRGQQVTLSCSPISGHRSVSWYQQTPGQGLQFLFEYFSETQRNKGNFPGRFSGRQFSNSRSEMNVSTLELGDSALYLCASSLTGGAVGDEQFFGPGTRLTVL.

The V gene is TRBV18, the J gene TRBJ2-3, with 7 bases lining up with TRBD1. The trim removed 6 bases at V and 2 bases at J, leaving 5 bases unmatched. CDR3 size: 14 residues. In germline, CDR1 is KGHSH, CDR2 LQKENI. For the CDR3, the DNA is TGTGCCAGCTCGCCTGGGACAGTCACAGATACGCAGTATTTT. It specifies CASSPGTVTDTQYF.

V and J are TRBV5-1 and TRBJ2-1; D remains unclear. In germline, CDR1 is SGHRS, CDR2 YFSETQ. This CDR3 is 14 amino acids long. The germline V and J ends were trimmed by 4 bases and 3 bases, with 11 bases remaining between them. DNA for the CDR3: TGCGCCAGCAGCATGGATATTTTCTACAATGAGCAGTTCTTC. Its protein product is CASSMDIFYNEQFF.

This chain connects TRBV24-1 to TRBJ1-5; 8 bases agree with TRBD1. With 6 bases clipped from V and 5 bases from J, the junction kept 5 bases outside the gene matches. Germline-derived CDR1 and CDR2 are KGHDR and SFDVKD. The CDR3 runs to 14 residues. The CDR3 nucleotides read TGTGCCACCAGTTCGGCAGGGGGCGATCAGCCCCAGCATTTT. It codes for CATSSAGGDQPQHF.

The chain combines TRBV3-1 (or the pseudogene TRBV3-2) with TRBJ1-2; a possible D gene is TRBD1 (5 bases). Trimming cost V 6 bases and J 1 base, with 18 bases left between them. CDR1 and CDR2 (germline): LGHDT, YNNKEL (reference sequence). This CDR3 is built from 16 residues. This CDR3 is CASSPKQQVLNYGYTF. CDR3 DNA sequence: TGTGCCAGCAGTCCCAAACAACAGGTCCTTAACTATGGCTACACCTTC.

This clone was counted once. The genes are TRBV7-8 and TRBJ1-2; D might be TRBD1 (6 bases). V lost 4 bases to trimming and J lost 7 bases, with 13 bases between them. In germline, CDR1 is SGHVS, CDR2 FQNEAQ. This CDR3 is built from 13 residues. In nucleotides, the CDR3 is TGTGCCAGCAGCTCCCAAAACAGGGTTGGCTACACCTTC. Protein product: CASSSQNRVGYTF.

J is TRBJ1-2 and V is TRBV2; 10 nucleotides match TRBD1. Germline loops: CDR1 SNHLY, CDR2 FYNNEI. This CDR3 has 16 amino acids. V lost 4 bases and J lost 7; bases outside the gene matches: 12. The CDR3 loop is CASSGRGQGHIGGYTF. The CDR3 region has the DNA TGTGCCAGCAGTGGTCGGGGACAGGGGCATATTGGTGGCTACACCTTC.

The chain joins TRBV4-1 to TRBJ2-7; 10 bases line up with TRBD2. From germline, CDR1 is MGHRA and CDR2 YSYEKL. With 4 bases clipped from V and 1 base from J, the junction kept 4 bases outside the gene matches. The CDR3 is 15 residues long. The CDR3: CASSLTSGISYEQYF. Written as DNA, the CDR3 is TGCGCCAGCAGCCTAACTAGCGGGATTTCCTACGAGCAGTACTTC.

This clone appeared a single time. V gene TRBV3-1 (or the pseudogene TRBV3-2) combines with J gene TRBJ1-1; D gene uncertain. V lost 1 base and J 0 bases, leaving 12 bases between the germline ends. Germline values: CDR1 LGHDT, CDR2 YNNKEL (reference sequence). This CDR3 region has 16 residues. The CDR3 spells CASSQGLPGLNTEAFF. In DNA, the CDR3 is TGTGCCAGCAGCCAAGGGTTACCGGGGTTGAACACTGAAGCTTTCTTT.

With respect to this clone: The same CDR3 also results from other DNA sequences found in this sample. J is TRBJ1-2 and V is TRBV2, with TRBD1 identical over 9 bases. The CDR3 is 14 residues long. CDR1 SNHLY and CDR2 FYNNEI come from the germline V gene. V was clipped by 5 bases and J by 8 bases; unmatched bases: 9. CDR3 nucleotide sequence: TGTGCCAGCAGTCCAAGGGACAGGGAAGGCGGCTACACCTTC. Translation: CASSPRDREGGYTF.

CDR3 sequence reads: CASSKGDTNTEAFF. CDR3 nucleotide sequence: TGCGCCAGCAGCAAAGGGGACACAAACACTGAAGCTTTCTTT. This chain joins TRBV5-1 and TRBJ1-1; maybe TRBD1 (6 bases). Trimming took 4 bases from V and 2 from J, leaving 12 bases between them. Looked up from germline, CDR1 is SGHRS and CDR2 is YFSETQ. CDR3 size: 14 residues. Looking up the rest from reference TRBV5-1 and TRBJ1-1 gives the full variable domain: KAGVTQTPRYLIKTRGQQVTLSCSPISGHRSVSWYQQTPGQGLQFLFEYFSETQRNKGNFPGRFSGRQFSNSRSEMNVSTLELGDSALYLCASSKGDTNTEAFFGQGTRLTVV.

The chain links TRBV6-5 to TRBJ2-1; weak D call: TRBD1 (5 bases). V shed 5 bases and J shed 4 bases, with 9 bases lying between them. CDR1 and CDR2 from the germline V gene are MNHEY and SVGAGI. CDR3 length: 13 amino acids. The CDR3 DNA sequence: TGTGCCAGCAGTCGGACACATTACAATGAGCAGTTCTTC. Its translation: CASSRTHYNEQFF.

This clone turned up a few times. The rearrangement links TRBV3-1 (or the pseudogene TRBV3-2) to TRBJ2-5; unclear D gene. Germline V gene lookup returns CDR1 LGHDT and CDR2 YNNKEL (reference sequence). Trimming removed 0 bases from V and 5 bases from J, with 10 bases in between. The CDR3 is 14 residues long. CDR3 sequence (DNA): TGTGCCAGCAGCCAAGATCTGGGCTTGGAGACCCAGTACTTC. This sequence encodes CASSQDLGLETQYF.

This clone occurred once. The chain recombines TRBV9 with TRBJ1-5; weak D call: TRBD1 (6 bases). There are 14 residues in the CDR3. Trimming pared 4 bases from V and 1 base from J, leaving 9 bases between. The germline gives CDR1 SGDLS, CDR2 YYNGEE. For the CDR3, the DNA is TGTGCCAGCAGCCCCAGGGGAAGCAATCAGCCCCAGCATTTT. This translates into CASSPRGSNQPQHF.

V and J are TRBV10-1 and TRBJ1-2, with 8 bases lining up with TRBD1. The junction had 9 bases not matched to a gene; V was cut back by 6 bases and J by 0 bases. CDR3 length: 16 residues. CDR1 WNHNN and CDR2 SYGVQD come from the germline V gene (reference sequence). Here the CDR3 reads CASSAPRTGTNYGYTF. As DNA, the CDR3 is TGCGCCAGCAGCGCCCCCAGGACAGGGACTAACTATGGCTACACCTTC.

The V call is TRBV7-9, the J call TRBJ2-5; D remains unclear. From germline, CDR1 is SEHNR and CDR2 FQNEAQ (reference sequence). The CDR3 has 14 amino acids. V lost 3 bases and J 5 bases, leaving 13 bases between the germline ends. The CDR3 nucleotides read TGTGCCAGCAGCTTCGACGGTGAGGTGGAGACCCAGTACTTC. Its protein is CASSFDGEVETQYF.

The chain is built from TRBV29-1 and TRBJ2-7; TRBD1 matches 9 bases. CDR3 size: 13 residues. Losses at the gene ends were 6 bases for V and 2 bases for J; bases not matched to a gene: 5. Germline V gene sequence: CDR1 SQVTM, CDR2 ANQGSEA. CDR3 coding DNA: TGCAGCGTGATACAGGGGGCCCCCTACGAGCAGTACTTC. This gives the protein CSVIQGAPYEQYF.

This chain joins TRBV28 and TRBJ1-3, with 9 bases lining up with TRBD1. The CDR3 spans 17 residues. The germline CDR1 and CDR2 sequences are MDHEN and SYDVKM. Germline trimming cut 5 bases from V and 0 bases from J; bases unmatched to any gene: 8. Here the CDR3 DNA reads TGTGCCAGCAGTACTCCGGGGACAGGGCCCTCTGGAAACACCATATATTTT. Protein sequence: CASSTPGTGPSGNTIYF.